This TCR beta chain was obtained from a study of blood T cell repertoires in COVID-19. Libraries were prepared by immunoSEQ multiplex PCR; TCRdb keeps only in-frame clonotypes and omits some of them. The table lists about 240,000 clones, about four fifths of them singletons. Germline loops: CDR1 LGHDT, CDR2 YNNKEL (reference sequence). Germline trimming cut 2 bases from V and 4 bases from J; bases unmatched to any gene: 7. CDR3 length: 15 amino acids. The V call is TRBV3-1 (or the pseudogene TRBV3-2), the J call TRBJ1-2, with 7 bases identical to TRBD1. The TCR comes from a woman of 80 years or more with acute or convalescent COVID-19. The sequencing sample was made of peripheral blood. CDR3 region: CASSQRQGSPYGYTF. CDR3 DNA sequence: TGTGCCAGCAGCCAACGACAGGGATCGCCCTATGGCTACACCTTC.